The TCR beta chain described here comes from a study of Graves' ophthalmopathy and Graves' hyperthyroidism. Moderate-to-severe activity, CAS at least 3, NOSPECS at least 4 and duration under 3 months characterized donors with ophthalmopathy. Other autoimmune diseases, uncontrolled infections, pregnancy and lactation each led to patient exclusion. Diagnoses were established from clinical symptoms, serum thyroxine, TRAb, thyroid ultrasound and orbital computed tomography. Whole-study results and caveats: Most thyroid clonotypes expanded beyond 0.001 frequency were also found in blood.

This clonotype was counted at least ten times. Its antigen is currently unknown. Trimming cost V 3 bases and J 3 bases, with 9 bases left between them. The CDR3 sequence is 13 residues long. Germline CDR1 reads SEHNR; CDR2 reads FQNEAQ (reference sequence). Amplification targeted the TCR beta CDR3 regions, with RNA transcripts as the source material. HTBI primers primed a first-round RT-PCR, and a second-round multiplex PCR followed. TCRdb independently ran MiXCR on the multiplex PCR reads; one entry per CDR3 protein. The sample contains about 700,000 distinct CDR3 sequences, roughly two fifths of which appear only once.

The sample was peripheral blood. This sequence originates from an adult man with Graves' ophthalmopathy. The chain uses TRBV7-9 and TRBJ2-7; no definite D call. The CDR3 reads CASSLFVVYEQYF. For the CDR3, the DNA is TGTGCCAGCAGCTTGTTCGTTGTCTACGAGCAGTACTTC.